The 3 T cell receptor beta chains below come from one sample, sequenced in a study of cytomegalovirus exposure and HLA in healthy donors. Clones were read by immunoSEQ multiplex PCR, and TCRdb kept only the in-frame ones, dropping some. The top ten clones hold roughly 1% of a sample with about 280,000 clones, roughly 88% of them seen once. Sequenced: PBMCs. The receptors shown here come from a woman under 30 in good health and CMV-seronegative.

The chain couples TRBV10-3 to TRBJ2-1; 16 nucleotides line up with TRBD2. Germline lookup yields CDR1 ENHRY and CDR2 SYGVKD. The trim removed 0 bases at V and 15 bases at J, leaving 8 bases unmatched. The CDR3 length is 16 residues. The CDR3 DNA sequence: TGTGCCATCAGTGAGTCGTCGGGACTAGCGGGAGGGCACCCGTTCTTC. It codes for CAISESSGLAGGHPFF.

The V and J genes are TRBV5-1 and TRBJ2-1; D might be TRBD2 (6 bases). Germline V gene lookup returns CDR1 SGHRS and CDR2 YFSETQ. This CDR3 is built from 17 residues. V gave up 1 base and J gave up 4 bases, with 18 bases separating them. The CDR3 loop is CASSLTPGGGPYNEQFF. The CDR3 coding sequence is TGCGCCAGCAGCTTGACCCCTGGGGGAGGCCCATACAATGAGCAGTTCTTC.

The chain combines TRBV7-2 with TRBJ1-1, with D perhaps TRBD1 (5 bases). Trimming pared 5 bases from V and 3 bases from J, leaving 10 bases between. The CDR3 spans 13 residues. Germline assignment: CDR1 SGHTA and CDR2 FQGNSA. CDR3 in DNA: TGTGCCAGCAGCCTTGGGGCCTACACTGAAGCTTTCTTT. It is translated as CASSLGAYTEAFF.